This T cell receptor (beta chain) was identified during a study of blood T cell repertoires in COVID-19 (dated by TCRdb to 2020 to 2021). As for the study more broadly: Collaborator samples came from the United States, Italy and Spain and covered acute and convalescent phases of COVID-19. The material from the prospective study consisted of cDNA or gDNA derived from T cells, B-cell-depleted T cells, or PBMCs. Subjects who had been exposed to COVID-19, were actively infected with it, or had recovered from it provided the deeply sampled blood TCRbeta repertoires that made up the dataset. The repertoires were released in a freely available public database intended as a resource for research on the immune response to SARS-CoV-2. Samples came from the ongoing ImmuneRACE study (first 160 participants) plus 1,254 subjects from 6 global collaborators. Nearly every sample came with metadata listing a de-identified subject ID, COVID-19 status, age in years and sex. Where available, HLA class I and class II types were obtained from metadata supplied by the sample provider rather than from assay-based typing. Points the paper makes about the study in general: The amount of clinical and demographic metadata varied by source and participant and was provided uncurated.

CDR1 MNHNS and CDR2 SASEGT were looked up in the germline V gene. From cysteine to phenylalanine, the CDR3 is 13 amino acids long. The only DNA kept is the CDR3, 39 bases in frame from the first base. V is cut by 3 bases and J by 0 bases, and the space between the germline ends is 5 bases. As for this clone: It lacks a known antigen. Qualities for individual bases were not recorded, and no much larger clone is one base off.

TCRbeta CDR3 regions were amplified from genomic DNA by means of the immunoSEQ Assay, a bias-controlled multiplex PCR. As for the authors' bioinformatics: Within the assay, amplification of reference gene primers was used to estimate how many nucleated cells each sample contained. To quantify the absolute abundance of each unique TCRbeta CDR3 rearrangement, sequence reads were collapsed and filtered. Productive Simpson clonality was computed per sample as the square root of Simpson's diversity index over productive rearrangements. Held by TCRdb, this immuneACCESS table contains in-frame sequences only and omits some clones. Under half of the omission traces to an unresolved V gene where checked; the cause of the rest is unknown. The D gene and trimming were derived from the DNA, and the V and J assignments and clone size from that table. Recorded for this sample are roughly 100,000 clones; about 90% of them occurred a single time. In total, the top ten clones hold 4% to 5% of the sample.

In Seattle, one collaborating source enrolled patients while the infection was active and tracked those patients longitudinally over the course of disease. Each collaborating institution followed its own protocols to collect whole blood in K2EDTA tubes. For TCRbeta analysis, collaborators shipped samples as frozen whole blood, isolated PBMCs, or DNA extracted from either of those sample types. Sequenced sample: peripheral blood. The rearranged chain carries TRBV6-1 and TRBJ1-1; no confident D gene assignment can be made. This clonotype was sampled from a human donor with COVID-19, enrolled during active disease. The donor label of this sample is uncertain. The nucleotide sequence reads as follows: TGTGCCAGCAGTGACCTAGTGAACACTGAAGCTTTCTTT. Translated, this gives CASSDLVNTEAFF.